This T cell receptor (beta chain) was recorded in a study of cytomegalovirus exposure and HLA in healthy donors. General study results and limits: A later analysis reportedly found that, within productive TCRs, an Asian-associated ancestry cluster had fewer N-insertions than the mean observed across the roughly 670 donors. In vitro experiments confirmed that a few CMV-associated chains were specific for CMV antigens. In a later analysis, parvovirus B19, influenza, CMV and Epstein-Barr virus appeared linked to several top co-occurrence clusters.

As concerns this clone: What it binds is not known.

Germline loops: CDR1 MDHEN, CDR2 SYDVKM. The V end was cut by 7 bases, the J end by 4 bases, with 14 bases between. This CDR3 has 14 residues. These donors, healthy bone marrow donors, were studied. PCR was performed using 60 Vbeta and 13 Jbeta primers. Assay used: immunoSEQ multiplex PCR; TCRdb lists only in-frame clones, some missing. The sample holds 120,000 or so clones; around three quarters are singletons and the top ten take around 3.6%. This TCR came from a man aged 25-45 years in good health and CMV-seronegative. Sequenced input: PBMCs. The V call is TRBV28, the J call TRBJ1-3; no definite D call. CDR3 in DNA: TGTGCCAGCACTAAGGGAGGAGTCGGAAACACCATATATTTT. Translated: CASTKGGVGNTIYF.